These 20 T cell receptor beta chains share one sample of origin, sequenced in a study of cytomegalovirus exposure and HLA in healthy donors. Primers for the PCR totalled 60 Vbeta and 13 Jbeta. TCRdb's table, derived via immunoSEQ multiplex PCR, lists solely in-frame clones and lacks some. Here the sample table reports more than 90,000 clones. Input material: PBMCs. Source of these receptors: a man aged 40-49 years in good health and CMV-seropositive.

This chain links TRBV11-2 with TRBJ1-1; 9 bases are a match to TRBD1. The CDR3 runs 16 residues. Germline CDR1 reads SGHAT; CDR2 reads FQNNGV. Trimming removed 0 bases from V and 7 bases from J; junction bases left unmatched: 9. CDR3 in amino acids: CASSLDSAGTGNEAFF. CDR3 DNA: TGTGCCAGCAGCTTAGATAGCGCCGGGACAGGGAATGAAGCTTTCTTT. The whole variable domain, remainder taken from reference TRBV11-2 and TRBJ1-1, is EAGVAQSPRYKIIEKRQSVAFWCNPISGHATLYWYQQILGQGPKLLIQFQNNGVVDDSQLPKDRFSAERLKGVDSTLKIQPAKLEDSAVYLCASSLDSAGTGNEAFFGQGTRLTVV.

V and J are TRBV2 and TRBJ1-5, with a tentative D call TRBD1 (5 bases). V shed 9 bases and J shed 5 bases, with 20 bases lying between them. Germline-derived CDR1 and CDR2 are SNHLY and FYNNEI. This CDR3 comprises 15 residues. CDR3 protein: CASSKVARADQPQHF. The DNA of the CDR3 is TGTGCCAGTTCTAAGGTGGCCAGGGCCGATCAGCCCCAGCATTTT. The whole variable domain, remainder taken from reference TRBV2 and TRBJ1-5, is EPEVTQTPSHQVTQMGQEVILRCVPISNHLYFYWYRQILGQKVEFLVSFYNNEISEKSEIFDDQFSVERPDGSNFTLKIRSTKLEDSAMYFCASSKVARADQPQHFGDGTRLSIL.

CDR3 DNA sequence: TGCAGTGCTAGTGAGGTCTATGGCTACACCTTC. Translating it yields CSASEVYGYTF. This sequence joins TRBV20-1 and TRBJ1-2; no clear D. The V and J ends lost 3 bases and 4 bases respectively, with 6 bases between them. CDR1 is DFQATT and CDR2 is SNEGSKA in the germline V gene (reference sequence). The CDR3 sequence is 11 residues long.

The chain uses TRBV5-8 and TRBJ2-1, with D uncertain. The CDR3 contains 15 residues. Trimming shortened V by 1 base and J by 0 bases, and 8 bases separated the two germline ends. The V gene's germline CDR1 is SGHTS and CDR2 YDEGEE. CDR3 protein: CASSLHASSYNEQFF. CDR3 bases: TGTGCCAGCAGCTTGCACGCGAGCTCCTACAATGAGCAGTTCTTC.

The chain couples TRBV6-1 to TRBJ1-5, with 9 bases that match TRBD1. The CDR3 length is 19 residues. V dropped 3 bases and J dropped 0; count of bases not matched to a gene: 12. Germline CDR1 and CDR2: MNHNS and SASEGT. The CDR3 sequence: CASSDLYGTGRYSNQPQHF. The CDR3 coding sequence is TGTGCCAGCAGTGACCTGTACGGGACAGGGAGATATAGCAATCAGCCCCAGCATTTT.

Here the CDR3 DNA reads TGTGCCAGCAGCTTAAGTGGGACAGGGTATATGGGGGAGCTGTTTTTT. It specifies CASSLSGTGYMGELFF. J is TRBJ2-2 and V is TRBV7-3, with TRBD1 identical over 9 bases. The CDR3 is 16 residues long. Germline CDR1 and CDR2: SGHTA and FQGTGA. The V gene end was trimmed by 1 base and the J gene end by 8 bases; junction bases not matched to a gene: 8. The full variable domain, completed using reference TRBV7-3 and TRBJ2-2, is GAGVSQTPSNKVTEKGKYVELRCDPISGHTALYWYRQSLGQGPEFLIYFQGTGAADDSGLPNDRFFAVRPEGSVSTLKIQRTERGDSAVYLCASSLSGTGYMGELFFGEGSRLTVL.

This chain uses TRBV5-4 with TRBJ1-2; 7 nucleotides line up with TRBD1. The V and J ends lost 5 bases and 8 bases, in that order; junction bases with no gene match: 15. The CDR3 is 15 amino acids. CDR1 and CDR2 from the germline V gene are SGHNT and YYREEE (reference sequence). The CDR3 is CASRGRDRAQGGYTF. The CDR3 nucleotides read TGTGCCAGCAGAGGGCGAGACAGGGCCCAGGGGGGCTACACCTTC.

The V call is TRBV2, the J call TRBJ2-7; D is uncertain. Germline V gives CDR1 SNHLY, CDR2 FYNNEI. This CDR3 spans 11 amino acids. V lost 5 bases to trimming and J lost 2 bases, with 4 bases between them. This CDR3 reads CASSFTYEQYF. CDR3 DNA sequence: TGTGCCAGCAGTTTTACCTACGAGCAGTACTTC.

This chain uses TRBV28 with TRBJ2-3; D remains unclear. CDR1 and CDR2 from the germline V gene are MDHEN and SYDVKM. The CDR3 totals 13 residues. V lost 6 bases to trimming and J lost 2 bases, with 9 bases between them. CDR3 DNA: TGTGCCAGCAGGCTATACTACACAGATACGCAGTATTTT. This codes for CASRLYYTDTQYF.

This chain joins TRBV18 and TRBJ2-7, with D unclear. The CDR3 covers 13 residues. The ends were cut back, 3 bases at V and 2 bases at J, with 8 bases in the middle. Germline V lookup: CDR1 KGHSH, CDR2 LQKENI. The CDR3 nucleotides read TGTGCCAGCTCACCGGTAGACACCTACGAGCAGTACTTC. As protein: CASSPVDTYEQYF.

The chain's CDR3 is CASTREEGNNEQFF. CDR3 in DNA: TGTGCCAGCACCCGGGAGGAGGGTAACAATGAGCAGTTCTTC. V is TRBV7-9 and J is TRBJ2-1, with TRBD2 matching 7 bases. In germline, CDR1 is SEHNR, CDR2 FQNEAQ (reference sequence). This CDR3 contains 14 residues. Trimming took 7 bases from V and 5 from J; bases not matched to a gene: 8.

The V call is TRBV10-3, the J call TRBJ1-3; the D is unclear. Germline loops: CDR1 ENHRY, CDR2 SYGVKD. Trimming took off 8 bases at V and 0 bases at J, with 14 bases between the two ends. CDR3 size: 15 residues. CDR3 sequence (DNA): TGTGCCATCGGCCCTACAGAAGGCTCTGGAAACACCATATATTTT. Translation gives CAIGPTEGSGNTIYF.

The V and J genes are TRBV5-1 and TRBJ2-2; D possibly corresponds to TRBD2 (6 bases). Germline loops: CDR1 SGHRS, CDR2 YFSETQ. Trimming cost V 2 bases and J 4 bases, with 12 bases left between them. This CDR3 has 15 amino acids. The CDR3 region has the DNA TGCGCCAGCAGCTTAACGGGAGAGGGCACCGGGGAGCTGTTTTTT. Protein: CASSLTGEGTGELFF.

CDR3 sequence (DNA): TGTGCCAGCAGTCCCCCTTTGACTAGCGGGAGGTCCGGGGAGCTGTTTTTT. Translation: CASSPPLTSGRSGELFF. The genes are TRBV28 and TRBJ2-2; TRBD2 matches 13 bases. V lost 5 bases and J lost 6; bases outside the gene matches: 9. CDR3 length: 17 amino acids. Per the germline V gene, CDR1 is MDHEN and CDR2 is SYDVKM.

This chain links TRBV7-9 with TRBJ2-5; 9 nucleotides align to TRBD1. The CDR3 is made up of 16 amino acids. Germline V gene lookup returns CDR1 SEHNR and CDR2 FQNEAQ (reference sequence). Trimming removed 1 base from V and 4 bases from J; junction bases left unmatched: 7. CDR3 DNA sequence: TGTGCCAGCAGCTTAGTCCCGGACAGGGGTCTAGAGACCCAGTACTTC. It specifies CASSLVPDRGLETQYF.

V gene TRBV4-1 combines with J gene TRBJ2-3; TRBD1 aligns across 10 bases. This CDR3 spans 16 amino acids. CDR1 is MGHRA and CDR2 is YSYEKL in the germline V gene. With 2 bases clipped from V and 3 bases from J, the junction kept 5 bases outside the gene matches. CDR3 amino acids: CASSQSGTGVTDTQYF. Here the CDR3 DNA reads TGCGCCAGCAGCCAATCCGGGACAGGGGTGACAGATACGCAGTATTTT.

The rearrangement uses TRBV6-6 and TRBJ1-5; D may be TRBD1 (6 bases). Germline lookup yields CDR1 MNHNY and CDR2 SVGAGI (reference sequence). This CDR3 contains 14 residues. With 7 bases removed from V and 1 base from J, the gap between germline ends came to 11 bases. Here the CDR3 reads CASTTQGSNQPQHF. The DNA of the CDR3 is TGTGCCAGCACCACCCAGGGGAGCAATCAGCCCCAGCATTTT.

CDR3 protein: CAITPEEREGQEQYF. Written as DNA, the CDR3 is TGTGCCATCACCCCCGAGGAGCGGGAGGGCCAGGAGCAGTACTTC. The chain carries TRBV10-3 and TRBJ2-7; TRBD2 matches at 10 bases. CDR3 size: 15 residues. Trimming at V came to 7 bases and at J to 7 bases, leaving 13 bases not matched to a gene. Germline CDR1 and CDR2: ENHRY and SYGVKD.

The gene calls are TRBV6-5 and TRBJ1-1; D is possibly TRBD1 (5 bases). Trimming stripped 6 bases from V and 2 bases from J, with 13 bases between. The CDR3 runs 14 residues. Germline CDR1 is MNHEY and CDR2 is SVGAGI. The CDR3 region has the DNA TGTGCCAGCAGGAATGGAGGGGCCAACACTGAAGCTTTCTTT. Protein sequence: CASRNGGANTEAFF.

The chain carries TRBV13 and TRBJ1-1; D might be TRBD1 (5 bases). The CDR3 is 12 amino acids. Germline V gene sequence: CDR1 PRHDT, CDR2 FYEKMQ (reference sequence). V gave up 3 bases and J gave up 5 bases, with 7 bases separating them. The CDR3 sequence: CASSFGGTEAFF. CDR3 nucleotide sequence: TGTGCCAGCAGCTTTGGGGGGACTGAAGCTTTCTTT.